Listed here are 10 T cell receptor beta chains from one sample, sequenced in a study of cytomegalovirus exposure and HLA in healthy donors. Use of 60 Vbeta and 13 Jbeta primers characterized the PCR. Sequenced by immunoSEQ multiplex PCR; TCRdb stores in-frame clones only, minus some. This sample has some 120,000 clones, with approximately 80% found just once. Material: PBMCs. These TCRs come from a woman between 18 and 30 years old in good health and CMV-seronegative.

This sequence joins TRBV7-9 and TRBJ2-1, with 9 bases fitting TRBD2. The CDR3 loop spans 15 amino acids. V lost 4 bases, J lost 4 bases, and 5 bases stayed unmatched. Per the germline V gene, CDR1 is SEHNR and CDR2 is FQNEAQ (reference sequence). The CDR3 sequence is CASSSLAGSYNEQFF. Here the CDR3 DNA reads TGTGCCAGCAGCTCCCTAGCGGGATCATACAATGAGCAGTTCTTC.

To note about this clone: Sequence at one end of the junction differs from germline and may be a read error. This sequence joins TRBV9 and TRBJ2-2; the match to TRBD2 covers 11 bases. The V gene's germline CDR1 is SGDLS and CDR2 YYNGEE. The length of the CDR3 is 14 residues. CDR3 in DNA: TGTGTCAGCAGCCTAGCGGGAGGCACCGGGGAGCTGTTTTTT. This codes for CVSSLAGGTGELFF. The full variable domain, with the rest looked up from reference TRBV9 and TRBJ2-2, is DSGVTQTPKHLITATGQRVTLRCSPRSGDLSVYWYQQSLDQGLQFLIQYYNGEERAKGNILERFSAQQFPDLHSELNLSSLELGDSALYFCVSSLAGGTGELFFGEGSRLTVL.

The chain combines TRBV5-1 with TRBJ2-7; D is possibly TRBD2 (5 bases). This CDR3 is built from 13 residues. Trimming cost V 3 bases and J 5 bases, with 12 bases left between them. The V gene's germline CDR1 is SGHRS and CDR2 YFSETQ. CDR3 bases: TGCGCCAGCAGCTCCCCGGGGAGCCACGAGCAGTACTTC. It encodes CASSSPGSHEQYF.

The V gene is TRBV19, the J gene TRBJ2-5; 11 bases map to TRBD2. The CDR3 consists of 15 residues. Germline V gene sequence: CDR1 LNHDA, CDR2 SQIVND (reference sequence). Trimming cost V 4 bases and J 2 bases; bases outside gene matches: 3. The DNA of the CDR3 is TGTGCCAGTAGTAGGCTAGCGGGGGGACAAGAGACCCAGTACTTC. This gives the protein CASSRLAGGQETQYF.

The chain recombines TRBV5-5 with TRBJ2-7; D remains ambiguous. Between the trimmed V and J ends, which lost 2 bases and 5 bases, there was a span of 5 bases. The CDR3 spans 11 residues. Germline V gives CDR1 SGHKS, CDR2 YYEKEE (reference sequence). The CDR3 spells CASSFVDEQYF. The CDR3 DNA reads as TGTGCCAGCAGCTTCGTAGACGAGCAGTACTTC.

The rearrangement links TRBV29-1 to TRBJ2-1, with 7 bases aligning to TRBD2. V was clipped by 4 bases and J by 0 bases; unmatched bases: 12. Looked up from germline, CDR1 is SQVTM and CDR2 is ANQGSEA. The CDR3 is made up of 17 amino acids. The CDR3 protein is CSVGDSGLKSSYNEQFF. The CDR3 region has the DNA TGCAGCGTTGGGGATAGCGGGCTTAAAAGCTCCTACAATGAGCAGTTCTTC.

The chain is built from TRBV28 and TRBJ1-2, with D possibly being TRBD1 (5 bases). Trimming took 7 bases from V and 0 from J, leaving 9 bases between them. Germline CDR1 reads MDHEN; CDR2 reads SYDVKM. The CDR3 is made up of 13 amino acids. CDR3 residues: CASKGFTNYGYTF. The CDR3 bases are TGTGCCAGCAAGGGGTTTACTAACTATGGCTACACCTTC.

V and J are TRBV10-3 and TRBJ1-1, with no clear D. From germline, CDR1 is ENHRY and CDR2 SYGVKD. Between the trimmed V and J ends, which lost 3 bases and 13 bases, there was a span of 15 bases. The CDR3 contains 12 residues. CDR3 residues: CAISEGRRGNFF. DNA for the CDR3: TGTGCCATCAGTGAAGGTAGGCGGGGAAATTTCTTT.

The chain recombines TRBV7-9 with TRBJ1-2; 9 nucleotides match TRBD1. CDR1 is SEHNR, CDR2 FQNEAQ, per germline (reference sequence). The CDR3 runs 14 residues. The V segment lost 2 bases and the J segment 3 bases; nucleotides outside the gene matches: 1. CDR3 DNA sequence: TGTGCCAGCAGCTTAAGACAGGGGGACTATGGCTACACCTTC. It encodes CASSLRQGDYGYTF.

This clone has just one count. The chain is built from TRBV5-5 and TRBJ1-1; TRBD1 is a possible D gene (5 bases). Germline V gene data show CDR1 as SGHKS and CDR2 as YYEKEE (reference sequence). V was clipped by 2 bases and J by 4 bases, with 15 bases between them. The CDR3 loop spans 15 amino acids. This CDR3 reads CASSFGGGGGTEAFF. The CDR3 DNA reads as TGTGCCAGCAGCTTCGGAGGCGGGGGGGGCACTGAAGCTTTCTTT.